Listed here are 21 T cell receptor beta chains from one sample, sequenced in a study of identical twins (TCRdb year 2016). Libraries were built with 5' RACE. Sequencing used an Illumina HiSeq 2000. TCRdb reanalyzed the raw reads on its own, using fastp at Q25 for trimming and MiXCR for clone calling, and kept in-frame beta chains. CDR3 protein sequences are deduplicated, and each keeps its most common genes and DNA. Present in this sample are about 530,000 distinct CDR3 sequences, 20% to 25% of which were seen just once. Around 0.5% of the sample is taken by the ten largest. This same sample was also taken into another study, of yellow fever vaccine responses in identical twins.

Sequenced sample: CD4+ T cells sorted from blood. The receptors shown here come from a woman younger than 35 in good health.

This clonotype was recorded a few times. The chain joins TRBV10-3 to TRBJ2-5; 9 nucleotides align to TRBD1. The CDR3 has 16 amino acids. V lost 10 bases, J lost 5 bases, and 17 bases stayed unmatched. CDR1 and CDR2 from the germline V gene are ENHRY and SYGVKD. CDR3 protein: CATAGQGNNGLETQYF. The CDR3 region has the DNA TGTGCCACCGCGGGACAGGGAAATAACGGGTTGGAGACCCAGTACTTC.

The sample holds a few counts of this clonotype. The chain uses TRBV7-9 and TRBJ1-5; the D gene is possibly TRBD1 (5 bases). V lost 11 bases, J lost 5 bases, and 16 bases lay in between. Germline V gene sequence: CDR1 SEHNR, CDR2 FQNEAQ (reference sequence). CDR3 length: 13 amino acids. DNA of the CDR3: TGTGCCTGCTCGGGGACGAAGGATCAGCCCCAGCATTTT. Translation: CACSGTKDQPQHF.

CDR3 DNA: TGTGCCAGCACCGCCCTGAGAGGGTCCTACGAGCAGTACTTC. This gives the protein CASTALRGSYEQYF. The chain is built from TRBV27 and TRBJ2-7; D perhaps matches TRBD2 (5 bases). V shed 7 bases and J shed 1 base, with 14 bases lying between them. The germline CDR1 and CDR2 sequences are MNHEY and SMNVEV (reference sequence). The CDR3 has 14 residues.

The chain carries TRBV21-1 and TRBJ1-5; TRBD1, the D gene given by the table, was not confirmed from the DNA. TRBV21-1 is given as a pseudogene. The CDR3 has 14 amino acids. DNA for the CDR3: TGTGCCAGCACCAGAGAGGGACAGGGACTTCTCCAGCATTTT. Translating gives CASTREGQGLLQHF.

This clonotype was picked up a small number of times. The CDR3 DNA sequence: TGTGCCAGCAGTTTAAGAATGGGACTAGAAGAATACAATGAGCAGTTCTTC. Translated: CASSLRMGLEEYNEQFF. The chain is built from TRBV12-3 or TRBV12-4 and TRBJ2-1; 8 bases map to TRBD2. Germline trimming cut 2 bases from V and 4 bases from J; bases unmatched to any gene: 10. This CDR3 contains 17 residues.

This clonotype was counted a few times. The V call is TRBV7-2, the J call TRBJ2-3, with 7 bases that match TRBD2. V was clipped by 8 bases and J by 3 bases; unmatched bases: 11. The CDR3 runs to 15 residues. Germline values: CDR1 SGHTA, CDR2 FQGNSA. In DNA, the CDR3 is TGTGCCAGCCAGGCCAGGCCTAGCGGAACAGATACGCAGTATTTT. Translation gives CASQARPSGTDTQYF.

This rearrangement joins TRBV20-1 to TRBJ2-3; no definite D call. The V gene lost 0 bases and the J gene lost 1 base, with 8 bases spanning the gap. There are 14 residues in the CDR3. CDR1 DFQATT and CDR2 SNEGSKA come from the germline V gene (reference sequence). In DNA form, the CDR3 reads TGCAGTGCTAGAGATTTAAGCGGCACAGATACGCAGTATTTT. It translates to CSARDLSGTDTQYF.

This chain uses TRBV14 with TRBJ2-3; a possible D gene is TRBD1 (6 bases). The CDR3 is 15 residues long. Trimming took off 5 bases at V and 2 bases at J, with 14 bases between the two ends. Germline lookup yields CDR1 SGHDN and CDR2 FVKESK. The CDR3, as DNA: TGTGCCAGCAGCGCAAGGGGGACATTCACAGATACGCAGTATTTT. Protein product: CASSARGTFTDTQYF.

V is TRBV11-1 and J is TRBJ2-7; 9 bases fit TRBD2. J was trimmed by 0 bases and V by 5 bases; bases with no gene match: 8. The germline gives CDR1 SGHAT, CDR2 FQDESV (reference sequence). The CDR3 sequence is 16 residues long. CDR3 sequence (DNA): TGTGCCAGCAGCCCAGGGGCTAGCGGGACCTCCTACGAGCAGTACTTC. Protein sequence: CASSPGASGTSYEQYF.

The chain recombines TRBV4-2 with TRBJ2-7, with 9 positions matching TRBD1. CDR1 is LGHNA, CDR2 YNFKEQ, per germline. The CDR3 totals 15 residues. V gave up 3 bases and J gave up 5 bases; unmatched junction bases: 8. The DNA for the CDR3 is TGTGCCAGCAGCCAGTTGTGGGACAGGGTCGACGAGCAGTACTTC. This encodes CASSQLWDRVDEQYF.

The table lists this clonotype with a few counts. The chain uses TRBV6-2 or TRBV6-3 and TRBJ2-7, with 7 bases matching TRBD2. The CDR3 spans 15 residues. Trimming cost V 4 bases and J 0 bases; bases outside gene matches: 6. Germline loops: CDR1 MNHEY, CDR2 SVGEGT. The chain's CDR3 is CASSSPGLSSYEQYF. The CDR3 DNA sequence: TGTGCCAGCAGTTCCCCGGGACTAAGCTCCTACGAGCAGTACTTC.

This clonotype was observed a handful of times. The chain carries TRBV5-1 and TRBJ1-2; D possibly corresponds to TRBD1 (6 bases). The CDR3 totals 15 residues. V was clipped by 4 bases and J by 2 bases, with 15 bases between them. CDR1 and CDR2 (germline): SGHRS, YFSETQ. The CDR3 region has the DNA TGCGCCAGCAGCACTGAACAGGGAGGGAACTATGGCTACACCTTC. Protein sequence: CASSTEQGGNYGYTF.

This clonotype has just a few counts. The chain joins TRBV24-1 to TRBJ2-1, with TRBD2 identical over 7 bases. V lost 4 bases, J lost 0 bases, and 8 bases stayed unmatched. Germline V gene data show CDR1 as KGHDR and CDR2 as SFDVKD. This CDR3 comprises 17 residues. The CDR3 protein is CATSDPAGPSSYNEQFF. The CDR3 DNA reads as TGTGCCACCAGTGACCCAGCGGGACCTAGCTCCTACAATGAGCAGTTCTTC.

This clonotype was detected a few times. The gene calls are TRBV28 and TRBJ2-2; the D call may be TRBD1 or TRBD2 (5 bases each). The CDR3 is made up of 14 amino acids. V was trimmed by 5 bases and J by 5 bases, leaving 12 bases between them. Germline V gene data show CDR1 as MDHEN and CDR2 as SYDVKM. The DNA for the CDR3 is TGTGCCAGCAGTCTCGGGACGACGACCGGGGAGCTGTTTTTT. Translating gives CASSLGTTTGELFF. The whole variable domain, filled in from reference TRBV28 and TRBJ2-2, reads DVKVTQSSRYLVKRTGEKVFLECVQDMDHENMFWYRQDPGLGLRLIYFSYDVKMKEKGDIPEGYSVSREKKERFSLILESASTNQTSMYLCASSLGTTTGELFFGEGSRLTVL.

The CDR3 region is CATSDPLGNTQYF. The CDR3 nucleotides are TGTGCCACCAGTGATCCGCTTGGAAATACGCAGTATTTT. This chain uses TRBV24-1 with TRBJ2-3; D unclear. Germline V gene lookup returns CDR1 KGHDR and CDR2 SFDVKD. V shed 3 bases and J shed 7 bases, with 10 bases lying between them. There are 13 residues in the CDR3.

This clonotype was seen more than once but under ten times. This chain connects TRBV12-3 or TRBV12-4 to TRBJ2-1, with TRBD2 matching over 12 bases. J was trimmed by 9 bases and V by 4 bases; bases with no gene match: 7. CDR3 length: 15 residues. CDR3 loop: CASSSGLAGLSEQFF. CDR3 DNA sequence: TGTGCCAGCAGTTCAGGACTAGCGGGGCTAAGTGAGCAGTTCTTC.

The J gene is TRBJ2-7, the V gene TRBV6-1; perhaps D is TRBD1 or TRBD2 (5 bases each). CDR1 MNHNS and CDR2 SASEGT come from the germline V gene. Trimming left V 7 bases short and J 5 bases short, with 24 bases between. This CDR3 is built from 16 residues. The CDR3: CASTERLLEGANEQYV. The CDR3 bases are TGTGCCAGCACCGAGAGGTTACTAGAAGGGGCCAACGAGCAGTACGTC.

This CDR3 is CASSSHRVSLYEQYF. The CDR3 DNA is TGTGCCAGCAGCTCTCACAGGGTCTCCCTCTACGAGCAGTACTTC. The chain combines TRBV7-8 with TRBJ2-7, with D perhaps matching TRBD1 (6 bases). There are 15 residues in the CDR3. Germline V CDR1 and CDR2: SGHVS, FQNEAQ. Between the trimmed V and J ends, which lost 4 bases and 3 bases, there was a span of 16 bases.

The gene calls are TRBV12-3 or TRBV12-4 and TRBJ2-1; unclear D gene. The CDR3 length is 16 residues. V was cut by 3 bases and J by 9 bases, with 21 bases left in between. The CDR3: CASSFVGRSIWAEQFF. Written as DNA, the CDR3 is TGTGCCAGCAGTTTTGTCGGAAGGTCTATTTGGGCTGAGCAGTTCTTC.

This rearrangement joins TRBV27 to TRBJ1-2, with D possibly being TRBD1 (5 bases). V was cut by 8 bases and J by 0 bases, with 13 bases left in between. CDR1 and CDR2 from the germline V gene are MNHEY and SMNVEV (reference sequence). CDR3 size: 14 residues. CDR3 region: CASARGGPNYGYTF. Here the CDR3 DNA reads TGTGCCAGCGCGAGGGGCGGCCCTAACTATGGCTACACCTTC.

The chain uses TRBV5-1 and TRBJ2-7; D not resolved. Looked up from germline, CDR1 is SGHRS and CDR2 is YFSETQ. This CDR3 comprises 13 residues. The V gene lost 0 bases and the J gene lost 5 bases, with 9 bases spanning the gap. The CDR3 coding sequence is TGCGCCAGCAGCTTGGCGGAAGTCGACGAGCAGTACTTC. Translating it yields CASSLAEVDEQYF.